The clone carrying this T cell receptor (beta chain) was found a few times. Its antigen is unidentified. V dropped 5 bases and J dropped 4; count of bases not matched to a gene: 14. The CDR3 totals 17 residues. In germline, CDR1 is MNHNS, CDR2 SASEGT. This record belongs to a study of T cells after yellow fever vaccination. Study-level points and caveats: The bulk population could contribute abundant contaminating clonotypes to FACS-sorted repertoires.

TCRdb independently ran MiXCR on the 5' RACE reads; one entry per CDR3 protein. The sample consists of hundreds of thousands of distinct CDR3 sequences, around 5.2% of them appearing once. The source was CD4+ T cells sorted from PBMCs, collected on the day of the yellow fever booster vaccination. The rearrangement joins TRBV6-1 to TRBJ1-2, with 9 bases that match TRBD1. The source of this sequence is a man younger than 35 who received the YFV17D yellow fever vaccine. CDR3 sequence (DNA): TGTGCCAGCAGTAACCGGGACAGGGATCCGACAGCCTATGGCTACACCTTC. It translates to CASSNRDRDPTAYGYTF.